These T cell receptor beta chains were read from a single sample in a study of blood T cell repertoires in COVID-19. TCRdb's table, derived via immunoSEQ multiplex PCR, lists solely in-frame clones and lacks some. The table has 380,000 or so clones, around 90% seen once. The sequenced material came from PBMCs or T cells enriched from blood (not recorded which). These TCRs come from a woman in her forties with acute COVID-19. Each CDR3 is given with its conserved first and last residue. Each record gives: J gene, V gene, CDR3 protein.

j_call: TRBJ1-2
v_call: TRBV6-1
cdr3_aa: CASTKAGDYVGYTF

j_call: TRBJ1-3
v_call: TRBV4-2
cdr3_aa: CASSHVGQGSRSGNTIYF

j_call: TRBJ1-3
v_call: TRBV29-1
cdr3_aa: CSVLGLSGNTIYF

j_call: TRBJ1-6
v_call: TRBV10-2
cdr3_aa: CASSQGSSYNSPLHF

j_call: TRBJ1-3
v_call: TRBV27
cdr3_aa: CASSLSGTGGAGNTIYF

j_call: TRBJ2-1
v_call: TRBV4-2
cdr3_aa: CASSQDGLAGTPWNEQFF

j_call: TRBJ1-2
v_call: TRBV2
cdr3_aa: CASSFGGLTSGAF

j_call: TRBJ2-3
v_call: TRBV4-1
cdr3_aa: CASSQGPSADTQYF

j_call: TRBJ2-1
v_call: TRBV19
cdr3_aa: CASSMGGRFDEQFF

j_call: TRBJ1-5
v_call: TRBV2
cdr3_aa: CASSGQGNGNQPQHF

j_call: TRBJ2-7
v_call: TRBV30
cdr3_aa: CAWSGVSGRYEQYF

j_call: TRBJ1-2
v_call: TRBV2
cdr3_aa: CASSVGGPYGYTF

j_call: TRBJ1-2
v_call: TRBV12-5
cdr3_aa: CASGLTTGDRRYGYTF

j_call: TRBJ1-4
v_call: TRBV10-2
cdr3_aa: CASRTPGQVF

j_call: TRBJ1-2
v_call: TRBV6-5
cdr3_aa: CASKSANYGYTF

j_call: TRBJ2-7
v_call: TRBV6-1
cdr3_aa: CASSEGYREQYF

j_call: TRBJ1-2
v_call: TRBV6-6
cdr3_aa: CASSQVSDGYTF

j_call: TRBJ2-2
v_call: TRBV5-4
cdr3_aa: CASSALQRGGSGELFF

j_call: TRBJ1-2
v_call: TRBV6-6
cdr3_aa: CASSKQSNYGYTF

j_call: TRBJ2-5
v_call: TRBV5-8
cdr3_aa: CASSLALTSGGAAKETQYF

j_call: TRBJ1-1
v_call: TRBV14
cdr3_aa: CASSQDGVKGAFF

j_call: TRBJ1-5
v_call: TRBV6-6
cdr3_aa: CASRITGGDQPQHF

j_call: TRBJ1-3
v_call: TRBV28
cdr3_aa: CASSLPLTSSGNTIYF

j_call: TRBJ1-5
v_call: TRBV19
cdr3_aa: CASSIEGDNQPQHF

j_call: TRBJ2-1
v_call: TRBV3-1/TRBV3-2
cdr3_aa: CASSRTSGGLIYNEQFF

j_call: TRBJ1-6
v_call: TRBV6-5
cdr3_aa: CASSSGTGVSPLHF

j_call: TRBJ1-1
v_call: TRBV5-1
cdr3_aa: CASRDRGVNTEAFF

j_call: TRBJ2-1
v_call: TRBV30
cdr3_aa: CAWSLAGGYNEQFF

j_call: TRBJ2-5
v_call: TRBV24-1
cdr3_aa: CATEGNRETQYF

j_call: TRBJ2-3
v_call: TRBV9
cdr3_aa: CASSGGGDGDTQYF

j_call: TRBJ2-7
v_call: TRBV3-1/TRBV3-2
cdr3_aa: CASSQRDRVSEQYF

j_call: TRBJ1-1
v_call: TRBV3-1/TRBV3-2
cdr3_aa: CASSQDARVRVNTEAFF

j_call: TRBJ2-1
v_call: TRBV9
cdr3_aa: CASSDPETSGDYNEQFF

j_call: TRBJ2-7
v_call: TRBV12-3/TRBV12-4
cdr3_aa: CASSSGQGWEQYF

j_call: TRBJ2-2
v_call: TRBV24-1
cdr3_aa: CATSDTDRGSFTGELFF

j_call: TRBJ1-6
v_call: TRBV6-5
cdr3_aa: CASRAILDNSPLHF

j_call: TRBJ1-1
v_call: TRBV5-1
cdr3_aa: CASSLASAMNTEAFF

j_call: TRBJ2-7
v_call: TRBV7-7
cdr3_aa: CASSPGQGYEQYF

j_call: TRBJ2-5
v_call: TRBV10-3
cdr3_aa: CAISESSRGQETQYF

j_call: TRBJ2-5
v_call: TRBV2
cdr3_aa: CASSDRRLQETQYF

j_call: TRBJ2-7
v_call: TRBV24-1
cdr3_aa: CATSDSQGDNEQYF

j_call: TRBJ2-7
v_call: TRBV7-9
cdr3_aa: CASSQVAYEQYF

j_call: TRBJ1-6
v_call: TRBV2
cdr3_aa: CASSDTYNSPLHF

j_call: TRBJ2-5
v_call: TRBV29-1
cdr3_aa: CSVEYGETQYF

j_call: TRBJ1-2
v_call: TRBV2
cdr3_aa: CASSEVDWGYTF

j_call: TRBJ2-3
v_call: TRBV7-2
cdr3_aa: CASSVANTDTQYF

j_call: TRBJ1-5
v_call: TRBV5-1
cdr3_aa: CASSLEGQGGQPQHF

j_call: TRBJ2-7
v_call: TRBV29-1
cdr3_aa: CSTRQGSGEQYF

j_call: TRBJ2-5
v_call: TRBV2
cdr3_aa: CASSGPSGGAGTQYF

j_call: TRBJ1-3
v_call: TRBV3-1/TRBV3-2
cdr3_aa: CASSPTVGQAPFGF

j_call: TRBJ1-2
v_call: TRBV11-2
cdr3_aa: CASSLQGWGGYTF

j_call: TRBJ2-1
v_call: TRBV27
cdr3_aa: CASSESSGGSPYNEQFF

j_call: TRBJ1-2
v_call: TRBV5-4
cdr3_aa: CASSAPTGPYGYTF

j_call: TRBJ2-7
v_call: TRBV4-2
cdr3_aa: CASSQDRGRGFEQYF

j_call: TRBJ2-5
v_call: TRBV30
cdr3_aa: CAWSAWFGGAGETQYF